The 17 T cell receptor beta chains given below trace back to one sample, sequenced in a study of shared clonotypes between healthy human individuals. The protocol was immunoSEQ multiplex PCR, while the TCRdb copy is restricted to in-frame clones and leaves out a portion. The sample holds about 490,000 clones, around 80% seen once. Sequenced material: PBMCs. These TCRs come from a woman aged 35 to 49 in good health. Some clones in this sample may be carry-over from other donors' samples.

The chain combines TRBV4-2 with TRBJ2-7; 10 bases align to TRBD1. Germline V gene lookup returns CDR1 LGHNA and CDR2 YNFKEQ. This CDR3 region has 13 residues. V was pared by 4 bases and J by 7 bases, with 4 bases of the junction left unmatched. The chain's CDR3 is CASSRQGAREQYF. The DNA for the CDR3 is TGTGCCAGCAGCCGACAGGGGGCACGGGAGCAGTACTTC.

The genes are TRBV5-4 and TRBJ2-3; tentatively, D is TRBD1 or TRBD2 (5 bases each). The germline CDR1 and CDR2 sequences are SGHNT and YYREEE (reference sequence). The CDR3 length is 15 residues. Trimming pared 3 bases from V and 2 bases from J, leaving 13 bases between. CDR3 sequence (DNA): TGTGCCAGCAGCTCGCCGGGACCCGTCACAGATACGCAGTATTTT. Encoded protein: CASSSPGPVTDTQYF.

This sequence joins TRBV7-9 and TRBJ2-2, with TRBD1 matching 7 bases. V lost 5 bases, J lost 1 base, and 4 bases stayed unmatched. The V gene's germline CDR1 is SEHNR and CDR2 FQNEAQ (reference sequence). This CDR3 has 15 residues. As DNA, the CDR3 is TGTGCCAGCAGCAAAGACAGGGAGAACACCGGGGAGCTGTTTTTT. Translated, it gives CASSKDRENTGELFF.

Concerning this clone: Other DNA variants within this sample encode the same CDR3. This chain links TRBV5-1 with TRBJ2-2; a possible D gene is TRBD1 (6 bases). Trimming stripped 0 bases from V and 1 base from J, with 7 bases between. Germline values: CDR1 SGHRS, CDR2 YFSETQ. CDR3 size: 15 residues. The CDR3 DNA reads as TGCGCCAGCAGCTTGGGACAGGTGAACACCGGGGAGCTGTTTTTT. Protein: CASSLGQVNTGELFF.

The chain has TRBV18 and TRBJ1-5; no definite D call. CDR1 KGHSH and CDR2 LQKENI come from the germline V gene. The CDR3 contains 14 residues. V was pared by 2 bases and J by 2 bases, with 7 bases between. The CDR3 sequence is CASSPELGNQPQHF. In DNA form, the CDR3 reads TGTGCCAGCTCACCAGAGCTAGGCAATCAGCCCCAGCATTTT.

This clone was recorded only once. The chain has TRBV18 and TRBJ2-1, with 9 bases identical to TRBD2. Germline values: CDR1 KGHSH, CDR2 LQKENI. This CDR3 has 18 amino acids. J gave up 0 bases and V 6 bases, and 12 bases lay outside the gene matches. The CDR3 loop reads CASSAFMSGGSSYNEQFF. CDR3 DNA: TGTGCCAGCTCCGCATTTATGAGCGGGGGGAGCTCCTACAATGAGCAGTTCTTC.

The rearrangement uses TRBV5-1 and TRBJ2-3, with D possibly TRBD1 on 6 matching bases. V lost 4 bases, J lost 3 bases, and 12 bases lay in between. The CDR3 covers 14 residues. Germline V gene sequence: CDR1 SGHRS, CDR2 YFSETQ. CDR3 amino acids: CASSPGQHTDTQYF. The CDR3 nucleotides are TGCGCCAGCAGCCCGGGACAACATACAGATACGCAGTATTTT.

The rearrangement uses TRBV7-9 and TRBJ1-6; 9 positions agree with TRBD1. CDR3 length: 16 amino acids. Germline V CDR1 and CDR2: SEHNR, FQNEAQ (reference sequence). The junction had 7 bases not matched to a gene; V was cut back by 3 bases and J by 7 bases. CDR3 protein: CASSLETGGQNSPLHF. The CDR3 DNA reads TGTGCCAGCAGCTTGGAAACAGGGGGCCAAAATTCACCCCTCCACTTT. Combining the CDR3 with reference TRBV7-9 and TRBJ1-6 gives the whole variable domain DTGVSQNPRHKITKRGQNVTFRCDPISEHNRLYWYRQTLGQGPEFLTYFQNEAQLEKSRLLSDRFSAERPKGSFSTLEIQRTEQGDSAMYLCASSLETGGQNSPLHFGNGTRLTVT.

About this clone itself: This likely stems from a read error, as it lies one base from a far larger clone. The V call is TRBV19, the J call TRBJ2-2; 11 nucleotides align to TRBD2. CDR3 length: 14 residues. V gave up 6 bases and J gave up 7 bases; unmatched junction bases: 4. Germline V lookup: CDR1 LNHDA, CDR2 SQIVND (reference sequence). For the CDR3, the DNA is TGTGCCAGTAGGCTAGCGGGAGGAATCGGGGAGCTGTTTTTT. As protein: CASRLAGGIGELFF.

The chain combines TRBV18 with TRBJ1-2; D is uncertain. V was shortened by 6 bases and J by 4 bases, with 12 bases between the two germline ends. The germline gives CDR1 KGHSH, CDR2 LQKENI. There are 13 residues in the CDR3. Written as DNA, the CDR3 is TGTGCCAGCTCGCCGGCAGGAGGCTATGGCTACACCTTC. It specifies CASSPAGGYGYTF.

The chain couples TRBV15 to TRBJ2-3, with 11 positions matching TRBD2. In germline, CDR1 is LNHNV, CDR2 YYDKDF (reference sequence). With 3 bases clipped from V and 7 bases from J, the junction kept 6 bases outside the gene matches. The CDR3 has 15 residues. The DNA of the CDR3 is TGTGCCACCAGCAGCGAGAGGACTAGCGGGCATACGCAGTATTTT. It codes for CATSSERTSGHTQYF.

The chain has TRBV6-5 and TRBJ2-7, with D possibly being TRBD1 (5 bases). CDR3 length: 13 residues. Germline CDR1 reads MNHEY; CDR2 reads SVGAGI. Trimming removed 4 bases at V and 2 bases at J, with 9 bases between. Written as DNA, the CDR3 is TGTGCCAGCAGTTCACGACAGACCTACGAGCAGTACTTC. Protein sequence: CASSSRQTYEQYF.

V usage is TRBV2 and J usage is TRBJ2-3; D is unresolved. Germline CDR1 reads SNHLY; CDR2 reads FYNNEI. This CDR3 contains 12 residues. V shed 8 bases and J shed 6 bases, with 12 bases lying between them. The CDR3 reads CASSPGRDTQYF. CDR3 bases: TGTGCCAGCTCCCCCGGGCGGGATACGCAGTATTTT.

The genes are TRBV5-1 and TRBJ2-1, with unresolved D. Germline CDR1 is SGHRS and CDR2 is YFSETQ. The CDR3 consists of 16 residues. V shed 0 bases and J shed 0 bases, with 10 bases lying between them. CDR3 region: CASSLDGVSSYNEQFF. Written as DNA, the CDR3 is TGCGCCAGCAGCTTGGATGGTGTTAGCTCCTACAATGAGCAGTTCTTC. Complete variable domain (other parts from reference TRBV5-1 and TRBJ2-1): KAGVTQTPRYLIKTRGQQVTLSCSPISGHRSVSWYQQTPGQGLQFLFEYFSETQRNKGNFPGRFSGRQFSNSRSEMNVSTLELGDSALYLCASSLDGVSSYNEQFFGPGTRLTVL.

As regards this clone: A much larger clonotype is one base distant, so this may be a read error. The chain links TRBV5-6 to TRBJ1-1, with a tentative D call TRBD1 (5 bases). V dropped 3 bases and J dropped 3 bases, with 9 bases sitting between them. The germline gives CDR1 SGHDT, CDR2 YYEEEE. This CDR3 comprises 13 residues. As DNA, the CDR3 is TGTGCCAGCAGCTCGACAGTGGACACTGAAGCTTTCTTT. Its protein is CASSSTVDTEAFF.

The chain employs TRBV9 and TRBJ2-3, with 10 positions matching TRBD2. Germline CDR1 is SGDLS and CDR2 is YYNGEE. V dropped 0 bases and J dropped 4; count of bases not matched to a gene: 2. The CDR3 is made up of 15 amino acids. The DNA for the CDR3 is TGTGCCAGCAGCGTAGAGAGCGGGAGGGCAGATACGCAGTATTTT. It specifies CASSVESGRADTQYF.

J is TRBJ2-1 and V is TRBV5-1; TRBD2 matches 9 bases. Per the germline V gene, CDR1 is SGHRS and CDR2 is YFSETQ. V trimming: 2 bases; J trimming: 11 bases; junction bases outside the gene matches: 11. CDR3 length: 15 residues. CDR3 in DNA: TGCGCCAGCAGCTTAGCGGCTAGCGGGACGGGAAAGCAGTTCTTC. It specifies CASSLAASGTGKQFF. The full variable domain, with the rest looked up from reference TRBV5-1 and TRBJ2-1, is KAGVTQTPRYLIKTRGQQVTLSCSPISGHRSVSWYQQTPGQGLQFLFEYFSETQRNKGNFPGRFSGRQFSNSRSEMNVSTLELGDSALYLCASSLAASGTGKQFFGPGTRLTVL.